Following are 19 T cell receptor beta chains from one sample sequenced in a study of T cells in Graves' hyperthyroidism and ophthalmopathy. TCR beta CDR3 regions were amplified from RNA. Using the HTBI primer set, a first-round RT-PCR was run on the TCR CDR3. TCRdb itself ran the multiplex PCR reads through MiXCR, one entry per CDR3 protein. There are 750,000 to 900,000 distinct CDR3 sequences in the sample; 38% occur only once, and over 8% lies in the top ten. Sequencing was carried out using blood. These receptors were obtained from a man younger than 30 with Graves' hyperthyroidism.

Concerning this clonotype itself: A much larger clone differs from this one at a single base, so this may be a read error. This rearrangement joins TRBV7-2 to TRBJ1-5; no clear D gene. Germline lookup yields CDR1 SGHTA and CDR2 FQGNSA. The length of the CDR3 is 14 residues. The CDR3 DNA reads TGTGCCAGCAGCTTCACAGAGAGCAATAAGCCCCAGCATTTT. This codes for CASSFTESNKPQHF.

Ten or more counts support this clonotype. The chain is built from TRBV20-1 and TRBJ2-6; D unresolved. V lost 5 bases and J 2 bases, leaving 10 bases between the germline ends. This CDR3 is 14 amino acids long. Germline assignment: CDR1 DFQATT and CDR2 SNEGSKA (reference sequence). Here the CDR3 DNA reads TGCAGTGCTTTTACAGTAGCTGGGGCCAACGTCCTGACTTTC. It translates to CSAFTVAGANVLTF.

To note about this clonotype: Without the conserved terminal phenylalanine or tryptophan, this CDR3 likely stems from a read error. The chain carries TRBV24-1 and TRBJ1-4; D gene ambiguous. There are 11 residues in the CDR3. CDR1 and CDR2 from the germline V gene are KGHDR and SFDVKD. Trimming removed 7 bases at V and 6 bases at J, with 5 bases between. CDR3: CATREDEKLFS. The CDR3 nucleotides read TGTGCCACCAGAGAGGATGAAAAACTGTTTTCT.

This clonotype was detected ten times or more. The chain employs TRBV7-2 and TRBJ1-1; D is unclear. Trimming pared 7 bases from V and 11 bases from J, leaving 17 bases between. Germline lookup yields CDR1 SGHTA and CDR2 FQGNSA. The CDR3 loop spans 12 amino acids. The CDR3 nucleotides read TGTGCCAGCACCAACCCGGGCAGGTGGGCTTTCTTT. It specifies CASTNPGRWAFF.

This clonotype was found a few times. The V call is TRBV6-5, the J call TRBJ2-2; possibly TRBD1 or TRBD2 for D (5 bases each). Trimming cost V 8 bases and J 2 bases, with 9 bases left between them. The CDR3 extends over 13 amino acids. Germline-derived CDR1 and CDR2 are MNHEY and SVGAGI. The CDR3 protein is CASRDENTGELFF. CDR3 coding DNA: TGTGCCAGCCGGGACGAAAACACCGGGGAGCTGTTTTTT.

The V call is TRBV4-2, the J call TRBJ1-1; D not certain. V dropped 1 base and J dropped 5 bases, with 11 bases sitting between them. The CDR3 loop spans 14 amino acids. Germline V CDR1 and CDR2: LGHNA, YNFKEQ. This CDR3 is CASSQGGGWTEAFF. The CDR3 DNA follows: TGTGCCAGCAGCCAAGGGGGAGGATGGACTGAAGCTTTCTTT.

The chain combines TRBV15 with TRBJ2-5; TRBD1 might be the D (6 bases). CDR3 length equals 12 residues. Trimming removed 8 bases from V and 2 bases from J, with 9 bases in between. The germline V gene encodes CDR1 LNHNV and CDR2 YYDKDF (reference sequence). CDR3 coding DNA: TGTGCCACCTTGGGGGCACAAGAGACCCAGTACTTC. Protein sequence: CATLGAQETQYF. The complete variable domain, with remaining parts taken from reference TRBV15 and TRBJ2-5, reads DAMVIQNPRYQVTQFGKPVTLSCSQTLNHNVMYWYQQKSSQAPKLLFHYYDKDFNNEADTPDNFQSRRPNTSFCFLDIRSPGLGDTAMYLCATLGAQETQYFGPGTRLLVL.

As to this clonotype: A read error may account for a junction end that differs from germline. The chain links TRBV4-1 to TRBJ1-1; D perhaps matches TRBD1 (5 bases). The CDR3 length is 15 residues. The germline CDR1 and CDR2 sequences are MGHRA and YSYEKL. The DNA of the CDR3 is TGTGCCAGCAGCCAAGAGGGGTGGGGGGGCACTGAAGCTTTCTTT. This codes for CASSQEGWGGTEAFF.

This clonotype occurred once. The junction shows a germline mismatch at one end, possibly a read error. The gene calls are TRBV2 and TRBJ2-5; D is ambiguous. Germline values: CDR1 SNHLY, CDR2 FYNNEI. The CDR3 loop spans 14 amino acids. Here the CDR3 DNA reads TGCGCCAGCAGCCAAGAGGCGCTAGTAGAGACCCAGTACTTC. Translating it yields CASSQEALVETQYF. The full variable domain, its missing parts supplied by reference TRBV2 and TRBJ2-5, is EPEVTQTPSHQVTQMGQEVILRCVPISNHLYFYWYRQILGQKVEFLVSFYNNEISEKSEIFDDQFSVERPDGSNFTLKIRSTKLEDSAMYFCASSQEALVETQYFGPGTRLLVL.

In its sample, this clonotype was seen many times. The chain is built from TRBV25-1 and TRBJ2-6; 9 positions match TRBD1. The V and J ends lost 4 bases and 0 bases, in that order; junction bases with no gene match: 4. The CDR3 extends over 17 amino acids. From germline, CDR1 is MGHDK and CDR2 SYGVNS. CDR3 protein: CASSGGQGISGANVLTF. The CDR3 DNA follows: TGTGCCAGCAGTGGTGGACAGGGGATCTCTGGGGCCAACGTCCTGACTTTC.

This clonotype came up once. The genes are TRBV9 and TRBJ2-5; 9 nucleotides line up with TRBD1. The germline CDR1 and CDR2 sequences are SGDLS and YYNGEE. CDR3 length: 15 amino acids. V was pared by 4 bases and J by 5 bases, with 9 bases of the junction left unmatched. This CDR3 reads CASSTGQGHRETQYF. CDR3 sequence (DNA): TGTGCCAGCAGCACGGGACAGGGCCACCGCGAGACCCAGTACTTC.

This clonotype came up many times. The chain couples TRBV19 to TRBJ1-2, with a tentative D call TRBD1 (6 bases). CDR1 is LNHDA and CDR2 is SQIVND in the germline V gene (reference sequence). The CDR3 spans 13 residues. Trimming pared 6 bases from V and 8 bases from J, leaving 16 bases between. CDR3 DNA sequence: TGTGCCAGTAGGGAGCAGGGGCTGGAAGGCTACACCTTC. Protein product: CASREQGLEGYTF. The full variable domain, with the rest looked up from reference TRBV19 and TRBJ1-2, is DGGITQSPKYLFRKEGQNVTLSCEQNLNHDAMYWYRQDPGQGLRLIYYSQIVNDFQKGDIAEGYSVSREKKESFPLTVTSAQKNPTAFYLCASREQGLEGYTFGSGTRLTVV.

To note about this clonotype: A read error may produce the germline difference seen at one junction end. V and J are TRBV10-3 and TRBJ2-7; possible D gene TRBD2, 5 bases. Germline V gene data show CDR1 as ENHRY and CDR2 as SYGVKD. CDR3 length: 15 amino acids. The CDR3 spells CASSEGIASYYEQYF. As DNA, the CDR3 is TGTGCCAGCAGTGAAGGGATAGCGTCTTACTACGAGCAGTACTTC.

This clonotype has only one observation. The rearrangement joins TRBV2 to TRBJ2-2, with D possibly TRBD2 on 6 matching bases. CDR1 is SNHLY, CDR2 FYNNEI, per germline. The germline V and J ends were trimmed by 8 bases and 3 bases, with 10 bases remaining between them. CDR3 length: 13 residues. The CDR3 nucleotides read TGTGCCAGCCAGGGACTTTACACCGGGGAGCTGTTTTTT. Translating it yields CASQGLYTGELFF.

This clonotype was recorded a few times. One end of the junction varies from germline; a read error may be responsible. The CDR3 DNA reads as TGCGCCAGCACCCTAACGGGGTTGGGCACTAAAGCTTTCTTT. It is translated as CASTLTGLGTKAFF. This rearrangement joins TRBV5-1 to TRBJ1-1; D gene uncertain. The CDR3 length is 14 residues. Germline V gene data show CDR1 as SGHRS and CDR2 as YFSETQ.

To note about this clonotype: The conserved closing phenylalanine or tryptophan is absent in this CDR3, likely reflecting a read error. This chain links TRBV12-3 or TRBV12-4 with TRBJ1-1; maybe TRBD1 (5 bases). This CDR3 contains 12 residues. Trimming left V 5 bases short and J 6 bases short, with 10 bases between. In DNA form, the CDR3 reads TGTGCCAGCAGTACAGGAGCTGCTGAAGCTTTCTCT. Translation gives CASSTGAAEAFS.

This clonotype came up a few times. The CDR3 DNA reads as TGTGCCAGCAGTTACTCTGCATTCGGGGGCTCAGGGCCGACCCAGTACTTC. Translating gives CASSYSAFGGSGPTQYF. This chain links TRBV6-5 with TRBJ2-5, with D perhaps matching TRBD1 or TRBD2 (6 bases each). Germline V gene data show CDR1 as MNHEY and CDR2 as SVGAGI. There are 17 residues in the CDR3. The V and J ends lost 0 bases and 7 bases respectively, with 21 bases between them.

The sample holds many counts of this clonotype. This chain connects TRBV15 to TRBJ1-5, with TRBD1 as a possible D gene (5 bases). From germline, CDR1 is LNHNV and CDR2 YYDKDF (reference sequence). The CDR3 consists of 13 residues. V was cut by 9 bases and J by 3 bases, with 12 bases left in between. The CDR3 nucleotides are TGTGCCACTAACCGGGACCTCAATCAGCCCCAGCATTTT. The encoded protein is CATNRDLNQPQHF.

This chain connects TRBV5-1 to TRBJ2-2, with TRBD2 matching over 11 bases. CDR3 length: 17 amino acids. The V segment lost 4 bases and the J segment 4 bases; nucleotides outside the gene matches: 9. Germline V lookup: CDR1 SGHRS, CDR2 YFSETQ. The CDR3 loop reads CASSQDPGLAATGELFF. CDR3 coding DNA: TGCGCCAGCAGCCAAGATCCGGGACTAGCGGCCACCGGGGAGCTGTTTTTT. The full variable domain, its missing parts supplied by reference TRBV5-1 and TRBJ2-2, is KAGVTQTPRYLIKTRGQQVTLSCSPISGHRSVSWYQQTPGQGLQFLFEYFSETQRNKGNFPGRFSGRQFSNSRSEMNVSTLELGDSALYLCASSQDPGLAATGELFFGEGSRLTVL.